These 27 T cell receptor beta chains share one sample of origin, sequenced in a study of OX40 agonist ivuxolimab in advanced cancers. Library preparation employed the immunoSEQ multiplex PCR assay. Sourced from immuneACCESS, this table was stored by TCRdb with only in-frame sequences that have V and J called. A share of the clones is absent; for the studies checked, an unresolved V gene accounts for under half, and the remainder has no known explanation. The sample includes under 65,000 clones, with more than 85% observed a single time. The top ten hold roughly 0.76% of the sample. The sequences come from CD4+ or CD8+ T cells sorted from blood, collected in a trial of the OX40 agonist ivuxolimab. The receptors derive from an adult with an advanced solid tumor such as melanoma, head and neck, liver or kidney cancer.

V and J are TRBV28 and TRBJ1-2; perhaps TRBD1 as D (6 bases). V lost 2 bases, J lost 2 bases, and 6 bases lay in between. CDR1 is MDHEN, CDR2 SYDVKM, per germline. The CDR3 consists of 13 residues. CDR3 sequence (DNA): TGTGCCAGCAGTTTAGGACAGAACTATGGCTACACCTTC. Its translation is CASSLGQNYGYTF.

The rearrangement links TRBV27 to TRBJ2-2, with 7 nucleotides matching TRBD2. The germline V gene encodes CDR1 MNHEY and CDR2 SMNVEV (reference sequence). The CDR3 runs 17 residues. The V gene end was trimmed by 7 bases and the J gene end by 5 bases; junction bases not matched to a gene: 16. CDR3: CASTGGIRGRGTGELFF. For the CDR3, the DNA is TGTGCCAGCACCGGTGGGATTCGCGGGAGAGGTACCGGGGAGCTGTTTTTT.

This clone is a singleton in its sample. CDR3 region: CASSYSSGGGQPQHF. In DNA form, the CDR3 reads TGTGCCAGCAGTTACTCGAGCGGAGGCGGTCAGCCCCAGCATTTT. The V call is TRBV6-5, the J call TRBJ1-5; the D is unclear. Per the germline V gene, CDR1 is MNHEY and CDR2 is SVGAGI. This CDR3 is 15 amino acids long. The V gene lost 0 bases and the J gene lost 6 bases, with 12 bases spanning the gap.

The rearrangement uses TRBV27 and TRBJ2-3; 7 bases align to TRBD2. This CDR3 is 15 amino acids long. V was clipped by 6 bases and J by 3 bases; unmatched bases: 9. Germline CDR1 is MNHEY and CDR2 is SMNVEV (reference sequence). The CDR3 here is CASRKPGLQTDTQYF. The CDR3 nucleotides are TGTGCCAGCAGGAAACCGGGACTACAGACAGATACGCAGTATTTT.

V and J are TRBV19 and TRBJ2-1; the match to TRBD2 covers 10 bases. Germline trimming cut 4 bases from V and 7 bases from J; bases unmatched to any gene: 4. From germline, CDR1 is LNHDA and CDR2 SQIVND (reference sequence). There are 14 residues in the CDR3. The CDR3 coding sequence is TGTGCCAGTAGTAAGCGGGAGGGCTTTAATGAGCAGTTCTTC. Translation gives CASSKREGFNEQFF.

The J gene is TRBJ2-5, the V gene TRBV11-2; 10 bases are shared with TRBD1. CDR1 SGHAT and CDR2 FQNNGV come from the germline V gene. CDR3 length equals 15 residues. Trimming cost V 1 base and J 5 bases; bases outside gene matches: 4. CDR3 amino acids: CASSLGTGGIETQYF. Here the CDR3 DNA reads TGTGCCAGCAGCTTAGGGACAGGGGGGATTGAGACCCAGTACTTC. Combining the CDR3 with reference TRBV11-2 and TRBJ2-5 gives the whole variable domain EAGVAQSPRYKIIEKRQSVAFWCNPISGHATLYWYQQILGQGPKLLIQFQNNGVVDDSQLPKDRFSAERLKGVDSTLKIQPAKLEDSAVYLCASSLGTGGIETQYFGPGTRLLVL.

This CDR3 reads CASSLELGAADTEAFF. The CDR3, as DNA: TGTGCCAGCAGCTTGGAGCTGGGGGCGGCGGACACTGAAGCTTTCTTT. This chain joins TRBV5-4 and TRBJ1-1, with a possible D match to TRBD1 (6 bases). The V end was cut by 0 bases, the J end by 3 bases, with 15 bases between. CDR3 length equals 16 residues. The V gene's germline CDR1 is SGHNT and CDR2 YYREEE (reference sequence). The complete variable domain, with remaining parts taken from reference TRBV5-4 and TRBJ1-1, reads ETGVTQSPTHLIKTRGQQVTLRCSSQSGHNTVSWYQQALGQGPQFIFQYYREEENGRGNFPPRFSGLQFPNYSSELNVNALELDDSALYLCASSLELGAADTEAFFGQGTRLTVV.

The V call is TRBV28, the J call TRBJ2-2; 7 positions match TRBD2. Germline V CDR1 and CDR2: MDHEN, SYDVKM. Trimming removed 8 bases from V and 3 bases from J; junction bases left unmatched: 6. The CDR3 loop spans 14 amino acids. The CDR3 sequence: CASVAGVDTGELFF. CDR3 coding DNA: TGTGCCAGCGTCGCGGGAGTAGACACCGGGGAGCTGTTTTTT. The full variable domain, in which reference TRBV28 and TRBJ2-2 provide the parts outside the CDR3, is DVKVTQSSRYLVKRTGEKVFLECVQDMDHENMFWYRQDPGLGLRLIYFSYDVKMKEKGDIPEGYSVSREKKERFSLILESASTNQTSMYLCASVAGVDTGELFFGEGSRLTVL.

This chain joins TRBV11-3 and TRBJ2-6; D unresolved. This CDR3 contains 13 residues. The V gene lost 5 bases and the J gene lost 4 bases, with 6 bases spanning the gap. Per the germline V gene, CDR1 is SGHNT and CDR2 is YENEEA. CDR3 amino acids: CASSPGGANVLTF. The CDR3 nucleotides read TGTGCCAGCAGCCCCGGGGGGGCCAACGTCCTGACTTTC.

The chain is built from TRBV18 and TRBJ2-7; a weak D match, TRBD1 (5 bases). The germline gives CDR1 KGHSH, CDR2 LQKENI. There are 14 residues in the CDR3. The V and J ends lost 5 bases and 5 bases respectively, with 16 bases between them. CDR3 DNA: TGTGCCAGCTCAGAACGCCAGGGAATCGACGAGCAGTACTTC. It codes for CASSERQGIDEQYF.

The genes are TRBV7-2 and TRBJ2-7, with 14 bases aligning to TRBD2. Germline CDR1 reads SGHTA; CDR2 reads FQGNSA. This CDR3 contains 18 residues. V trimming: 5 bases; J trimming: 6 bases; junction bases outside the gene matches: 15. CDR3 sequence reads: CASSASPGLAGASSEQYF. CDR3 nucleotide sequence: TGTGCCAGCAGCGCCTCCCCGGGACTAGCGGGAGCATCGTCCGAGCAGTACTTC.

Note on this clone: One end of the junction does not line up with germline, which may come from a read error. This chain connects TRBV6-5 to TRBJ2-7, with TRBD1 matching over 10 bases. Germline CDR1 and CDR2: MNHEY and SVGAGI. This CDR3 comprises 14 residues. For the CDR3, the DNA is TGTGCCAGCAGCTTCAAACCGGGACAGGGGCCGGTGAACTTC. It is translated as CASSFKPGQGPVNF.

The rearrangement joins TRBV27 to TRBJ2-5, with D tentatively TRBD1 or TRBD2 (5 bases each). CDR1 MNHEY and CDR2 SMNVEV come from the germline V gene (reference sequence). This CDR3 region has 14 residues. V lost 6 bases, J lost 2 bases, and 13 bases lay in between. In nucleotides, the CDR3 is TGTGCCAGCAGGGGACCCCAAATACAAGAGACCCAGTACTTC. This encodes CASRGPQIQETQYF.

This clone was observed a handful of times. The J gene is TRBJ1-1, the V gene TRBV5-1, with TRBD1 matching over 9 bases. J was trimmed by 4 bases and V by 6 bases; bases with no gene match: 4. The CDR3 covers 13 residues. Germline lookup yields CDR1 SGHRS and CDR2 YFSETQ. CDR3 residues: CASNRQGGTEAFF. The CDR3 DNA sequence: TGCGCCAGCAACCGACAGGGGGGCACTGAAGCTTTCTTT.

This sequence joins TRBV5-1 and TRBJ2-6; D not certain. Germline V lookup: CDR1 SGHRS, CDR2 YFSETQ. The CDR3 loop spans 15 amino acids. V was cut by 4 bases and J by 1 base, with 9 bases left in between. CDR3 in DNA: TGCGCCAGCAGCCTCCCAGTATCTGGGGCCAACGTCCTGACTTTC. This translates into CASSLPVSGANVLTF.

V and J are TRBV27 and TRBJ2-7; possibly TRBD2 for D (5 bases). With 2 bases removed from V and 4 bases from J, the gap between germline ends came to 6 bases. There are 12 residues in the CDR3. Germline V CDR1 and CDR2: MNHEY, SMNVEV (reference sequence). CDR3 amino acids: CASSLGGYEQYF. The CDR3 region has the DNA TGTGCCAGCAGTTTAGGAGGATACGAGCAGTACTTC.

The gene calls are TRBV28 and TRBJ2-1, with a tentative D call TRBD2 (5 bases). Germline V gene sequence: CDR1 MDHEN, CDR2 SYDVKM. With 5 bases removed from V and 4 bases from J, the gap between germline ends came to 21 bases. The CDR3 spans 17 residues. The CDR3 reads CASSPYRTGGGYNEQFF. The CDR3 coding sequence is TGTGCCAGCAGTCCGTATCGGACTGGAGGCGGGTACAATGAGCAGTTCTTC.

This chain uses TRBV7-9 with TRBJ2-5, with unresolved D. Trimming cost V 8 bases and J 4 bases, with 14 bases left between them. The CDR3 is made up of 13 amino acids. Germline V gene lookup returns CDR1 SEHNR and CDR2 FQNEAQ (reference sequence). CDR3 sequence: CASEGPWGETQYF. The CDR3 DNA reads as TGTGCCAGCGAAGGCCCCTGGGGAGAGACCCAGTACTTC.

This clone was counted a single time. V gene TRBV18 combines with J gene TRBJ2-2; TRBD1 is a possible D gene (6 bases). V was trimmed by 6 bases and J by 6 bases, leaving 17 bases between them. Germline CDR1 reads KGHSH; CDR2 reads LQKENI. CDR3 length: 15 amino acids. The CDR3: CASSGRAGDAGELFF. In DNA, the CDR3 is TGTGCCAGCTCTGGTCGGGCAGGGGATGCCGGGGAGCTGTTTTTT.

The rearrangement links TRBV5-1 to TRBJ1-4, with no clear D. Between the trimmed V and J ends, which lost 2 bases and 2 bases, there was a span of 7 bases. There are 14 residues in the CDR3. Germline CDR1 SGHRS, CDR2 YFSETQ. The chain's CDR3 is CASSFSRTNEKLFF. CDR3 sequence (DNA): TGCGCCAGCAGCTTTTCGAGGACTAATGAAAAACTGTTTTTT. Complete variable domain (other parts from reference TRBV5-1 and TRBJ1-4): KAGVTQTPRYLIKTRGQQVTLSCSPISGHRSVSWYQQTPGQGLQFLFEYFSETQRNKGNFPGRFSGRQFSNSRSEMNVSTLELGDSALYLCASSFSRTNEKLFFGSGTQLSVL.

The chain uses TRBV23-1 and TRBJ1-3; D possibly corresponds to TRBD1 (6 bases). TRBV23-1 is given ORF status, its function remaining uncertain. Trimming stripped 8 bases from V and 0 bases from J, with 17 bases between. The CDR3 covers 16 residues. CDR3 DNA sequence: TGCGCCAGCGGGTACTCACAGGGACTCTCTGGAAACACCATATATTTT. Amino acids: CASGYSQGLSGNTIYF.

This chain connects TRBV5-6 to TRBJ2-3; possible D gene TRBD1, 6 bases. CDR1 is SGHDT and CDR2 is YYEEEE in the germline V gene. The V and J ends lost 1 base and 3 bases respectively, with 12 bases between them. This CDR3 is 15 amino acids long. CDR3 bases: TGTGCCAGCAGCTTGATTGGGGGCACGACAGATACGCAGTATTTT. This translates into CASSLIGGTTDTQYF.

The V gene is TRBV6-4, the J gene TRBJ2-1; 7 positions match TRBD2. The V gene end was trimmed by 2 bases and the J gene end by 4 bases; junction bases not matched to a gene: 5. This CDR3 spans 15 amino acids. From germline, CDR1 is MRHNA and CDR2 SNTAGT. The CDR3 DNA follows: TGTGCCAGCAGTGACGAGGCGGGAGAATACAATGAGCAGTTCTTC. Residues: CASSDEAGEYNEQFF.

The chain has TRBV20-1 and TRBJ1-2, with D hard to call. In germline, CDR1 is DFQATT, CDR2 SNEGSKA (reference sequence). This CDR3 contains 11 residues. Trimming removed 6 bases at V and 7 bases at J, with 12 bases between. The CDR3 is CSAKVRPGYTF. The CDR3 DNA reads TGCAGTGCGAAGGTTCGGCCTGGCTACACCTTC.

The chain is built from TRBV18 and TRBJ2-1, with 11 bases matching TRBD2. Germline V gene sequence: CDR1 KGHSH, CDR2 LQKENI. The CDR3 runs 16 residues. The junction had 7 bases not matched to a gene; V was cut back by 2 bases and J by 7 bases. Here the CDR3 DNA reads TGTGCCAGCTCACCAACACTAGCGGGAGATGGGAATGAGCAGTTCTTC. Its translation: CASSPTLAGDGNEQFF.

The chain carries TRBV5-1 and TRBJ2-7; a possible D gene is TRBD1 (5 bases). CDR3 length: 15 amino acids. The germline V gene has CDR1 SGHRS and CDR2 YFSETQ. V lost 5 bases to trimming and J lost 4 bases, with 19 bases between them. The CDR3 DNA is TGCGCCAGCAGTCGAGAGCAGTGGGGCCAATACGAGCAGTACTTC. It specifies CASSREQWGQYEQYF.

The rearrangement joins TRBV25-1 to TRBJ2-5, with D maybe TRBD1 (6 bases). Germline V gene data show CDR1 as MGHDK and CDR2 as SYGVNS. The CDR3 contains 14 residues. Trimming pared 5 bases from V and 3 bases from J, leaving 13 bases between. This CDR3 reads CASSTTGVKETQYF. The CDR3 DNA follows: TGTGCCAGCAGTACGACAGGTGTAAAAGAGACCCAGTACTTC.